Listed here are 25 T cell receptor beta chains from one sample, sequenced in a study of T-cell memory formation after mild COVID-19. TCRdb re-called the 5' RACE reads with MiXCR, one entry per CDR3 protein. Here the sample spans 250,000 to 300,000 distinct CDR3 sequences, about 17% being singletons. Input material: PBMCs or a T cell subset sorted from them (not recorded which). The receptors come from a man aged 18-30 years who had mild COVID-19 (a few samples of this study predate the infection). Cell type and time point are not known.

The chain links TRBV4-3 to TRBJ1-2; TRBD1 matches at 11 bases. Unmatched junction bases numbered 6, after V lost 6 bases and J lost 6 bases. The germline CDR1 and CDR2 sequences are LGHNA and YSLEER. This CDR3 has 14 residues. For the CDR3, the DNA is TGCGCCAGCAGTTATCCGGGACAGGGGGATGGCTACACCTTC. Translated, it gives CASSYPGQGDGYTF.

The gene calls are TRBV7-2 and TRBJ2-5; the D gene is possibly TRBD2 (6 bases). The germline V gene encodes CDR1 SGHTA and CDR2 FQGNSA. The CDR3 contains 15 residues. The V end lost 0 bases, the J end lost 4 bases, and 12 bases lay between the germline ends. CDR3 residues: CASSLASREVETQYF. CDR3 DNA sequence: TGTGCCAGCAGCTTAGCTTCCAGGGAGGTAGAGACCCAGTACTTC.

The sample holds a few counts of this clonotype. The V call is TRBV6-6, the J call TRBJ2-5; TRBD1 aligns across 10 bases. Germline loops: CDR1 MNHNY, CDR2 SVGAGI (reference sequence). The junction had 7 bases not matched to a gene; V was cut back by 2 bases and J by 4 bases. The CDR3 runs to 16 residues. The CDR3 here is CASSYPTGGIRETQYF. CDR3 bases: TGTGCCAGCAGTTACCCGACAGGGGGCATACGAGAGACCCAGTACTTC.

J is TRBJ2-5 and V is TRBV7-9; D is ambiguous. CDR1 SEHNR and CDR2 FQNEAQ come from the germline V gene (reference sequence). The V end was cut by 3 bases, the J end by 3 bases, with 5 bases between. This CDR3 has 12 amino acids. As DNA, the CDR3 is TGTGCCAGCAGCTTTGGGAAAGAGACCCAGTACTTC. Protein product: CASSFGKETQYF. The whole variable domain, remainder taken from reference TRBV7-9 and TRBJ2-5, is DTGVSQNPRHKITKRGQNVTFRCDPISEHNRLYWYRQTLGQGPEFLTYFQNEAQLEKSRLLSDRFSAERPKGSFSTLEIQRTEQGDSAMYLCASSFGKETQYFGPGTRLLVL.

This chain joins TRBV5-1 and TRBJ1-1; 10 bases fit TRBD1. There are 16 residues in the CDR3. Germline CDR1 and CDR2: SGHRS and YFSETQ. The V segment lost 4 bases and the J segment 0 bases; nucleotides outside the gene matches: 6. Written as DNA, the CDR3 is TGCGCCAGCAGCCTAGGGACAGGGGCCCTGAACACTGAAGCTTTCTTT. This encodes CASSLGTGALNTEAFF. Based on the CDR3 plus reference TRBV5-1 and TRBJ1-1, the full variable domain is KAGVTQTPRYLIKTRGQQVTLSCSPISGHRSVSWYQQTPGQGLQFLFEYFSETQRNKGNFPGRFSGRQFSNSRSEMNVSTLELGDSALYLCASSLGTGALNTEAFFGQGTRLTVV.

This clonotype occurred a few times. V usage is TRBV5-1 and J usage is TRBJ2-7, with D unclear. This CDR3 spans 13 amino acids. V was shortened by 4 bases and J by 1 base, with 9 bases between the two germline ends. The germline V gene encodes CDR1 SGHRS and CDR2 YFSETQ. The CDR3: CASSGYRSYEQYV. As DNA, the CDR3 is TGCGCCAGCAGCGGCTATCGGTCCTACGAGCAGTACGTC.

This clonotype showed up just a few times. The V gene is TRBV6-6, the J gene TRBJ2-5, with 11 bases matching TRBD2. Germline CDR1 and CDR2: MNHNY and SVGAGI (reference sequence). Trimming took 5 bases from V and 1 from J; bases not matched to a gene: 6. CDR3 length: 16 residues. This CDR3 reads CASSRKLAGAQETQYF. The CDR3, as DNA: TGTGCCAGCAGTCGAAAACTAGCGGGGGCCCAAGAGACCCAGTACTTC.

This rearrangement joins TRBV12-3 or TRBV12-4 to TRBJ2-2, with a possible D match to TRBD1 (6 bases). This CDR3 is 18 amino acids long. The V end lost 3 bases, the J end lost 2 bases, and 19 bases lay between the germline ends. The CDR3 sequence: CASSFSRGTSSNTGELFF. The CDR3 nucleotides are TGTGCCAGCAGTTTTAGCAGGGGTACGTCGTCAAACACCGGGGAGCTGTTTTTT.

This clonotype has more than one count but fewer than ten. The rearrangement uses TRBV29-1 and TRBJ2-1, with D unresolved. Trimming cost V 7 bases and J 10 bases, with 14 bases left between them. The germline V gene has CDR1 SQVTM and CDR2 ANQGSEA. The CDR3 spans 11 residues. The CDR3 DNA follows: TGCAGCGCCAGTTCACGCTTAGAGCAGTTCTTC. Translation: CSASSRLEQFF.

This rearrangement joins TRBV6-5 to TRBJ2-1; possibly TRBD2 for D (5 bases). With 0 bases removed from V and 9 bases from J, the gap between germline ends came to 12 bases. The CDR3 extends over 14 amino acids. Per germline, CDR1 MNHEY and CDR2 SVGAGI. For the CDR3, the DNA is TGTGCCAGCAGTTACTCCCCGAGGGTTGGTGAGCAGTTCTTC. This sequence encodes CASSYSPRVGEQFF.

There are a few counts of this clonotype. The V gene is TRBV5-1, the J gene TRBJ2-4, with 12 bases identical to TRBD1. This CDR3 contains 16 residues. V lost 4 bases, J lost 6 bases, and 8 bases stayed unmatched. The V gene's germline CDR1 is SGHRS and CDR2 YFSETQ. The CDR3 protein is CASSHGTGGVGNIQYF. For the CDR3, the DNA is TGCGCCAGCAGCCACGGGACAGGGGGCGTTGGAAACATTCAGTACTTC.

This clonotype was recorded a few times. This rearrangement joins TRBV29-1 to TRBJ1-1; no clear D gene. The CDR3 extends over 11 amino acids. CDR1 and CDR2 (germline): SQVTM, ANQGSEA. V gave up 0 bases and J gave up 5 bases, with 4 bases separating them. Here the CDR3 reads CSVEDTTEAFF. As DNA, the CDR3 is TGCAGCGTTGAAGATACGACTGAAGCTTTCTTT.

On this clonotype: The junction does not match germline at one end; this may be a read error. This chain joins TRBV3-1 and TRBJ2-7; 14 bases map to TRBD2. Germline assignment: CDR1 LGHDT and CDR2 YNNKEL (reference sequence). The CDR3 is 17 amino acids. CDR3 DNA: TGCGCCAGCAGACAAGGACTAGCGGGGGGCAGCTCCTACGAGCAGTACTTC. Protein sequence: CASRQGLAGGSSYEQYF.

There are a few counts of this clonotype. This chain links TRBV29-1 with TRBJ1-1; a possible D gene is TRBD1 (5 bases). From germline, CDR1 is SQVTM and CDR2 ANQGSEA. V gave up 7 bases and J gave up 2 bases, with 8 bases separating them. The CDR3 covers 11 residues. The CDR3 protein is CSGTGNTEAFF. DNA of the CDR3: TGCAGCGGTACAGGAAACACTGAAGCTTTCTTT.

The sample holds a few counts of this clonotype. V usage is TRBV14 and J usage is TRBJ2-5; 10 nucleotides agree with TRBD2. J lost 5 bases, V lost 4 bases, and 10 bases had no gene match. Per germline, CDR1 SGHDN and CDR2 FVKESK. The length of the CDR3 is 16 residues. CDR3 in amino acids: CASSPLRAGGYETQYF. CDR3 bases: TGTGCCAGCAGCCCCTTGAGAGCGGGGGGGTACGAGACCCAGTACTTC.

The chain has TRBV24-1 and TRBJ2-3; D is perhaps TRBD1 (6 bases). V lost 6 bases and J 4 bases, leaving 10 bases between the germline ends. Looked up from germline, CDR1 is KGHDR and CDR2 is SFDVKD. The CDR3 loop spans 13 amino acids. The CDR3 region is CATSTPGADTQYF. Written as DNA, the CDR3 is TGTGCCACCAGTACCCCAGGGGCAGATACGCAGTATTTT.

This chain links TRBV7-9 with TRBJ2-7; 7 bases are shared with TRBD1. The V gene end was trimmed by 5 bases and the J gene end by 2 bases; junction bases not matched to a gene: 6. The CDR3 has 14 amino acids. Germline lookup yields CDR1 SEHNR and CDR2 FQNEAQ (reference sequence). CDR3 amino acids: CASSNWDSPYEQYF. The CDR3 coding sequence is TGTGCCAGCAGCAACTGGGACAGTCCCTACGAGCAGTACTTC.

This chain uses TRBV4-2 with TRBJ1-3, with D uncertain. The germline V gene has CDR1 LGHNA and CDR2 YNFKEQ. CDR3 length: 15 residues. Trimming took off 1 base at V and 3 bases at J, with 10 bases between the two ends. DNA for the CDR3: TGTGCCAGCAGCCAAGGGCCCGCCGGTGGAAACACCATATATTTT. Protein product: CASSQGPAGGNTIYF.

A few counts support this clonotype. The V and J genes are TRBV6-2 or TRBV6-3 and TRBJ2-3; 9 bases match TRBD1. Per germline, CDR1 MNHEY and CDR2 SVGEGT. The length of the CDR3 is 14 residues. Trimming removed 6 bases from V and 6 bases from J; junction bases left unmatched: 7. The CDR3 coding sequence is TGTGCCAGCAGGATACAGGGGGCGTTGGATACGCAGTATTTT. It specifies CASRIQGALDTQYF.

This clonotype has ten or more counts. The chain combines TRBV21-1 with TRBJ2-7; the DNA was not used to check the table's D call, TRBD1. TRBV21-1 represents a pseudogene. The CDR3 contains 16 residues. The CDR3 loop reads CASSKVAGTGVFEQYV. The CDR3 nucleotides are TGTGCCAGCAGCAAAGTAGCTGGGACAGGGGTATTCGAGCAGTACGTC.

This clonotype was found a few times. The chain combines TRBV9 with TRBJ1-2; D not certain. Germline loops: CDR1 SGDLS, CDR2 YYNGEE. This CDR3 contains 15 residues. V gave up 3 bases and J gave up 3 bases, with 15 bases separating them. In nucleotides, the CDR3 is TGTGCCAGCAGCGCCGACGGCGGCGGGTACTATGGCTACACCTTC. Translating it yields CASSADGGGYYGYTF.

V usage is TRBV5-1 and J usage is TRBJ1-1, with TRBD1 identical over 7 bases. Unmatched junction bases numbered 12, after V lost 4 bases and J lost 0 bases. CDR1 is SGHRS, CDR2 YFSETQ, per germline. The CDR3 consists of 17 residues. The CDR3 nucleotides read TGCGCCAGCAGCCCCCCAGGACAGGTCAGGATGAACACTGAAGCTTTCTTT. Protein product: CASSPPGQVRMNTEAFF.

This clonotype has only a few counts. The rearrangement uses TRBV5-5 and TRBJ2-5; D remains ambiguous. The germline V and J ends were trimmed by 1 base and 1 base, with 11 bases remaining between them. The CDR3 sequence is 15 residues long. CDR1 and CDR2 from the germline V gene are SGHKS and YYEKEE (reference sequence). CDR3 nucleotides: TGTGCCAGCAGCTTGTCCGGCAGCCCCCAAGAGACCCAGTACTTC. Its translation is CASSLSGSPQETQYF. The whole variable domain, filled in from reference TRBV5-5 and TRBJ2-5, reads DAGVTQSPTHLIKTRGQQVTLRCSPISGHKSVSWYQQVLGQGPQFIFQYYEKEERGRGNFPDRFSARQFPNYSSELNVNALLLGDSALYLCASSLSGSPQETQYFGPGTRLLVL.

CDR3 residues: CASSQGGLAGAGELFF. The CDR3 coding sequence is TGTGCCAGCAGCCAAGGTGGACTAGCGGGGGCTGGGGAGCTGTTTTTT. The chain couples TRBV4-2 to TRBJ2-2; 13 nucleotides agree with TRBD2. After removal of 1 base from V and 8 bases from J, the junction contained 4 bases not matched to a gene. Per germline, CDR1 LGHNA and CDR2 YNFKEQ. The CDR3 length is 16 residues.

This rearrangement joins TRBV3-1 to TRBJ1-6; TRBD1 matches at 9 bases. The V and J ends lost 2 bases and 9 bases, in that order; junction bases with no gene match: 32. The germline V gene encodes CDR1 LGHDT and CDR2 YNNKEL (reference sequence). This CDR3 has 24 amino acids. CDR3 DNA sequence: TGTGCCAGCAGCCAAAGAACCCCGGGACAGGGTGTTCGTTGGGCTATGGAGTTGGGTTCACCCCTCCACTTT. Translated: CASSQRTPGQGVRWAMELGSPLHF.